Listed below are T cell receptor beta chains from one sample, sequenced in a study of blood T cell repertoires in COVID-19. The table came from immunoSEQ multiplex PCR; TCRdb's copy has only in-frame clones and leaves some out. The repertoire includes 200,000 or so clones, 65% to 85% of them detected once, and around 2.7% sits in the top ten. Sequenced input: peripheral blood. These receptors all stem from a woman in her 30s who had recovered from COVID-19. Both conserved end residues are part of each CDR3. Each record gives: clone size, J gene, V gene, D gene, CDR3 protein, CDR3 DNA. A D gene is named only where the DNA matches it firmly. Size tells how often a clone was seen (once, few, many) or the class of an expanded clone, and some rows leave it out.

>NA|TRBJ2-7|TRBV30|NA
CAWSRAGSSYEQYF
TGTGCCTGGAGTCGAGCGGGCTCCTCCTACGAGCAGTACTTC
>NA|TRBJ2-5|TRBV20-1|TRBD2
CSASSREGQETQYF
TGCAGTGCTAGTTCGCGGGAGGGCCAAGAGACCCAGTACTTC
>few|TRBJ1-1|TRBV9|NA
CASSSPRGGLNTEAFF
TGTGCCAGCAGCTCCCCCCGGGGGGGACTTAACACTGAAGCTTTCTTT
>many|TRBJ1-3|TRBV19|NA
CASSLWGRRVSGNTIYF
TGTGCCAGTAGTCTGTGGGGCAGGAGAGTCTCTGGAAACACCATATATTTT
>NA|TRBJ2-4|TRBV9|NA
CASSVSPRENLAKNIQYF
TGTGCCAGCAGCGTAAGCCCCCGGGAGAACTTAGCCAAAAACATTCAGTACTTC
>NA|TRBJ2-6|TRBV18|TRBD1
CASSPVGQVSSGANVLTF
TGTGCCAGCTCACCTGTGGGACAGGTTAGCTCTGGGGCCAACGTCCTGACTTTC
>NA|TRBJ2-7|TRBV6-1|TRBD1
CASSDPGQTYEQYF
TGTGCCAGCAGTGACCCGGGACAGACCTACGAGCAGTACTTC
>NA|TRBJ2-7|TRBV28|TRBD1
CASSLTGPEQYF
TGTGCCAGCAGTTTGACAGGGCCCGAGCAGTACTTC
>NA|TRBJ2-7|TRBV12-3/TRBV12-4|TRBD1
CASTYWDRHEQYF
TGTGCCAGCACATACTGGGACAGGCACGAGCAGTACTTC
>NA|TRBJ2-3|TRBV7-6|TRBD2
CASSEGLAGGGQDTQYF
TGTGCCAGCAGCGAGGGACTAGCGGGAGGGGGCCAAGATACGCAGTATTTT
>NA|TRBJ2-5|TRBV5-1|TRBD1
CASSAGTGKETQYF
TGCGCCAGCAGCGCCGGGACAGGGAAAGAGACCCAGTACTTC
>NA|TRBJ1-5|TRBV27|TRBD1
CASSLFPPVTGGFGQPQHF
TGTGCCAGCAGTTTATTTCCCCCGGTCACAGGGGGATTCGGTCAGCCCCAGCATTTT
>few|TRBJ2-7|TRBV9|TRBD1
CASSVGDRGQVEQYF
TGTGCCAGCAGCGTAGGCGACAGGGGGCAAGTCGAGCAGTACTTC
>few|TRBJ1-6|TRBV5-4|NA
CASSLVGGDSPLHF
TGTGCCAGCAGCTTGGTTGGCGGAGATTCACCCCTCCACTTT
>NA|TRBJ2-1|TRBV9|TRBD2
CASSGGLTFSEQFF
TGTGCCAGCAGCGGGGGACTAACCTTTAGTGAGCAGTTCTTC
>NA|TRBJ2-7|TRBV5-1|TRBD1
CASYRDRGLSEQYF
TGCGCCAGCTACCGGGACAGGGGGCTATCCGAGCAGTACTTC
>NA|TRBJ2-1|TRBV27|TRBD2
CASSLRLAGVTDHNEQFF
TGTGCCAGCAGTTTAAGACTAGCGGGAGTAACCGACCACAATGAGCAGTTCTTC
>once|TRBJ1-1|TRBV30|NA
CAWSVTYTEAFF
TGTGCCTGGAGTGTTACTTACACTGAAGCTTTCTTT
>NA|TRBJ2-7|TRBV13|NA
CASSLGPGFGAYEQYF
TGTGCCAGCAGCTTAGGTCCGGGTTTTGGAGCCTACGAGCAGTACTTC
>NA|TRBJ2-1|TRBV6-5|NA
CASSFYSDEQFF
TGTGCCAGCAGCTTCTACTCGGATGAGCAGTTCTTC
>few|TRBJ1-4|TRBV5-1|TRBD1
CASSLPTGEVGEKLFF
TGCGCCAGCAGCTTACCGACAGGGGAGGTCGGTGAAAAACTGTTTTTT
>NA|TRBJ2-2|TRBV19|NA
CASSKGQDKNTGELFF
TGTGCCAGTAGTAAGGGTCAGGACAAGAACACCGGGGAGCTGTTTTTT
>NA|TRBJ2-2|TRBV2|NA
CASSDLLDTGELFF
TGTGCCAGCAGCGATTTACTAGACACCGGGGAGCTGTTTTTT
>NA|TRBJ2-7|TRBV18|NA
CASSVGPSYEQYF
TGTGCCAGCTCAGTGGGGCCATCCTACGAGCAGTACTTC
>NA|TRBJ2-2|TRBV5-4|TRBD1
CASSPRQGAGELFF
TGTGCCAGCAGCCCGAGACAGGGGGCCGGGGAGCTGTTTTTT
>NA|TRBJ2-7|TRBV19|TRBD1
CASKNPGQGIGEQYF
TGTGCCAGTAAGAACCCGGGACAGGGGATCGGCGAGCAGTACTTC